These 9 T cell receptor beta chains share one sample of origin, sequenced in a study of T cells in Graves' hyperthyroidism and ophthalmopathy. Amplification of TCR beta CDR3 regions was performed using RNA transcripts as template. The TCR CDR3 first-round RT-PCR relied on the HTBI primer set. TCRdb re-derived calls from the multiplex PCR reads in MiXCR, one entry per CDR3 protein. Of some 760,000 distinct CDR3 sequences listed, around 15% are singletons. Material for sequencing was blood. The receptors originated from a woman in her late teens or twenties with Graves' hyperthyroidism.

This clonotype was picked up many times. This chain connects TRBV18 to TRBJ2-3; 9 bases match TRBD1. Per the germline V gene, CDR1 is KGHSH and CDR2 is LQKENI. This CDR3 has 16 amino acids. V lost 5 bases, J lost 4 bases, and 10 bases stayed unmatched. The CDR3 DNA sequence: TGTGCCAGCTCAGCCCTCGGGACAGGGTCCCCAGATACGCAGTATTTT. Protein: CASSALGTGSPDTQYF.

This clonotype was found many times. The chain is built from TRBV2 and TRBJ2-3, with TRBD2 matching 11 bases. The V segment lost 3 bases and the J segment 10 bases; nucleotides outside the gene matches: 12. The germline gives CDR1 SNHLY, CDR2 FYNNEI. The CDR3 consists of 16 residues. The CDR3 bases are TGTGCCAGCAGTGAGGAGGGACAGCTAGCGGGAGGCTCGCAGTATTTT. Its translation: CASSEEGQLAGGSQYF.

This clonotype showed up many times. This chain links TRBV5-1 with TRBJ2-3; TRBD2 matches at 9 bases. Losses at the gene ends were 3 bases for V and 4 bases for J; bases not matched to a gene: 9. There are 16 residues in the CDR3. The germline V gene has CDR1 SGHRS and CDR2 YFSETQ. The DNA for the CDR3 is TGCGCCAGCAGCTCCCAACTTAGCGGGAGCGCAGATACGCAGTATTTT. It encodes CASSSQLSGSADTQYF. The variable domain in full, with the rest retrieved from reference TRBV5-1 and TRBJ2-3, is KAGVTQTPRYLIKTRGQQVTLSCSPISGHRSVSWYQQTPGQGLQFLFEYFSETQRNKGNFPGRFSGRQFSNSRSEMNVSTLELGDSALYLCASSSQLSGSADTQYFGPGTRLTVL.

V and J are TRBV7-9 and TRBJ2-3; 10 bases line up with TRBD1. This CDR3 contains 15 residues. The germline CDR1 and CDR2 sequences are SEHNR and FQNEAQ (reference sequence). V lost 3 bases and J lost 5; bases outside the gene matches: 5. CDR3 region: CASSFDRGPVDTQYF. CDR3 sequence (DNA): TGTGCCAGCAGCTTCGACAGGGGGCCGGTAGATACGCAGTATTTT.

The chain uses TRBV7-3 and TRBJ2-5; either TRBD1 or TRBD2 may fit D (6 bases each). The CDR3 totals 14 residues. With 2 bases removed from V and 5 bases from J, the gap between germline ends came to 12 bases. The germline V gene encodes CDR1 SGHTA and CDR2 FQGTGA. The CDR3 sequence: CASSLGGLTETQYF. The CDR3 region has the DNA TGTGCCAGCAGCTTAGGGGGGCTGACTGAGACCCAGTACTTC.

The V and J genes are TRBV6-2 or TRBV6-3 and TRBJ2-1; D not certain. CDR1 is MNHEY and CDR2 is SVGEGT in the germline V gene. The CDR3 spans 12 residues. The germline V and J ends were trimmed by 3 bases and 7 bases, with 7 bases remaining between them. In DNA, the CDR3 is TGTGCCAGCAGTTATCTGACTAATGAGCAGTTCTTC. Its translation is CASSYLTNEQFF.

A note on this clonotype: It may be a read error: a sequence one base away is much more abundant. The chain recombines TRBV28 with TRBJ2-7, with a possible D match to TRBD2 (7 bases). Trimming took off 11 bases at V and 3 bases at J, with 17 bases between the two ends. CDR1 MDHEN and CDR2 SYDVKM come from the germline V gene. The CDR3 has 13 residues. Here the CDR3 reads CAGQTGGVYEQYF. As DNA, the CDR3 is TGTGCCGGCCAAACGGGGGGCGTCTACGAGCAGTACTTC.

The rearrangement uses TRBV6-9 and TRBJ1-4; the match to TRBD1 covers 10 bases. V lost 3 bases, J lost 6 bases, and 4 bases stayed unmatched. Germline CDR1 MNHGY, CDR2 SVAAGI. This CDR3 has 15 amino acids. The CDR3 here is CASSYHGTGDEKLFF. CDR3 nucleotides: TGTGCCAGCAGTTACCACGGGACAGGGGATGAAAAACTGTTTTTT.

This clonotype came up a few times. The gene calls are TRBV7-9 and TRBJ2-7; 8 nucleotides align to TRBD1. The CDR3 is made up of 17 amino acids. In germline, CDR1 is SEHNR, CDR2 FQNEAQ (reference sequence). Trimming cost V 3 bases and J 0 bases; bases outside gene matches: 10. In DNA form, the CDR3 reads TGTGCCAGCAGCTTGAGGGGGACAGGTACTTCCTCCTACGAGCAGTACTTC. This encodes CASSLRGTGTSSYEQYF.